The source of this TCR beta chain is a study of shared clonotypes between healthy human individuals. Notes on the study in general: Sequencing depth was expected to influence donor clonotype sharing.

The CDR3 loop spans 13 amino acids. V was shortened by 4 bases and J by 6 bases, with 13 bases between the two germline ends. Germline V gene sequence: CDR1 SQVTM, CDR2 ANQGSEA. Assay used: immunoSEQ multiplex PCR; TCRdb lists only in-frame clones, some missing. The profile covers 2 million to 2.5 million clones, with around 95% appearing a single time and around 0.13% taken by the ten largest. With regard to this clone: Its antigen is currently unknown.

The source is a man aged 18 to 35 in good health. The specimen was naive CD4+ T cells sorted from blood. The subset: CD45RA+ positively selected. This chain uses TRBV29-1 with TRBJ2-1; no definite D call. This chain's CDR3 is CSVGSSKGNEQFF. The CDR3 DNA is TGCAGCGTTGGATCTAGTAAGGGCAATGAGCAGTTCTTC.